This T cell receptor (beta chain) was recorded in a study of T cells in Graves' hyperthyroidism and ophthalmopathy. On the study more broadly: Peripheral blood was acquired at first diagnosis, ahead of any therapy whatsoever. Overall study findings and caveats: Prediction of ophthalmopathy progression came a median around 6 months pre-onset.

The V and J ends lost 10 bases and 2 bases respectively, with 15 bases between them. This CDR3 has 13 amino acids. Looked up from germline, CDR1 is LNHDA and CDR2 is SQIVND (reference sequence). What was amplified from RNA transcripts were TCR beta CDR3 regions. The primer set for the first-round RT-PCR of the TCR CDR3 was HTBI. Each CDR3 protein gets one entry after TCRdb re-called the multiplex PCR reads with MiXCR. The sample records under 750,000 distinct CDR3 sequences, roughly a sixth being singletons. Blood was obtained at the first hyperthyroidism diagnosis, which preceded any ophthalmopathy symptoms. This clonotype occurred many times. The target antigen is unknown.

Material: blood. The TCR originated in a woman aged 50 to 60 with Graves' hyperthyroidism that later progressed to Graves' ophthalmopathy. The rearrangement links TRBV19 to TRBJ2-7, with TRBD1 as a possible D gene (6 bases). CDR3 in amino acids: CATAPGQTYEQYF. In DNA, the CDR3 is TGTGCCACCGCACCGGGACAAACCTACGAGCAGTACTTC.